A single T cell receptor (beta chain) is shown here with its context. The antigen remains undetermined. This CDR3 has 14 residues. Trimming took 3 bases from V and 6 from J; bases not matched to a gene: 5. Per the germline V gene, CDR1 is MNHEY and CDR2 is SMNVEV (reference sequence). This specimen comes from a study of Ad26.COV2.S vaccination and SARS-CoV-2 variants. TCRdb's table, derived via immunoSEQ multiplex PCR, lists solely in-frame clones and lacks some. The data show about 350,000 clones, 90% to 95% seen once. General study results and limits: Those who received vaccine or placebo ended up with similar non-spike TCR breadth. Relative to placebo recipients, vaccine recipients exhibited elevated spike-specific TCR breadth.

This receptor was taken from a human donor who had recovered from COVID-19. Sequences were derived from peripheral blood, sampled after recovery from COVID-19. V gene TRBV27 combines with J gene TRBJ2-1, with TRBD2 matching 7 bases. This CDR3 is CASSFGTTFNEQFF. In DNA, the CDR3 is TGTGCCAGCAGTTTCGGGACTACGTTCAATGAGCAGTTCTTC.